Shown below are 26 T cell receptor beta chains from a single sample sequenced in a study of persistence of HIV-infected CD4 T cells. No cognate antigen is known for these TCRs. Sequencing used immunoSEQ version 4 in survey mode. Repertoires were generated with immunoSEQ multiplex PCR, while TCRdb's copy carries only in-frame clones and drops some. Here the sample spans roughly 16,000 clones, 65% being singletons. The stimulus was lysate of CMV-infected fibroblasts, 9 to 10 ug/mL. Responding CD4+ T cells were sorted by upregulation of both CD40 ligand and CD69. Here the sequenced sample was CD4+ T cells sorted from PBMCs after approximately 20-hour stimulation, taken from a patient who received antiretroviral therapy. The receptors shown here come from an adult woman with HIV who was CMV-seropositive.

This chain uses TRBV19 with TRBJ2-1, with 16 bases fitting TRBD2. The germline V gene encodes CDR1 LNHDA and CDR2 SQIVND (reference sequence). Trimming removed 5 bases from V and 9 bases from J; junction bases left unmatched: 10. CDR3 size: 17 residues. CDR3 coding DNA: TGTGCCAGTAGTCCCTCACCGGGACTAGCGGGGGGGCCTGAGCAGTTCTTC. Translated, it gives CASSPSPGLAGGPEQFF.

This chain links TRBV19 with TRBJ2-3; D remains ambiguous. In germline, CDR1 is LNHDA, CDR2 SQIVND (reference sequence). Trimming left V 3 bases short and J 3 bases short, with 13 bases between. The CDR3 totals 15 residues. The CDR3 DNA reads TGTGCCAGTAGTATGGAGAGGATGAAGACAGATACGCAGTATTTT. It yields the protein CASSMERMKTDTQYF.

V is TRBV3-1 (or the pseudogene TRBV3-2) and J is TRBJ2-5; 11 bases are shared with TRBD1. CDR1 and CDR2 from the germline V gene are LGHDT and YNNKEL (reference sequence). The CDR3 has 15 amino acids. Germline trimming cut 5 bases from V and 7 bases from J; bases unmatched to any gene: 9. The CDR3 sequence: CASSSGTGGEGTQYF. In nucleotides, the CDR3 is TGTGCCAGCAGCTCGGGGACAGGGGGAGAGGGGACCCAGTACTTC.

The CDR3 sequence is CASTVGTGNRETQYF. The DNA for the CDR3 is TGCGCCAGCACCGTCGGGACAGGGAATAGAGAGACCCAGTACTTC. The J gene is TRBJ2-5, the V gene TRBV5-1; 9 bases are shared with TRBD1. The CDR3 runs 15 residues. CDR1 and CDR2 from the germline V gene are SGHRS and YFSETQ. V trimming: 6 bases; J trimming: 4 bases; junction bases outside the gene matches: 10.

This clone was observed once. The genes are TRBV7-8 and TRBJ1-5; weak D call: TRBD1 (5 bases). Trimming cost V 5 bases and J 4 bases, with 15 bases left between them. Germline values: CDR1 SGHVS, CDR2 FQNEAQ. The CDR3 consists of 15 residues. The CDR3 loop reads CASSLNGALNQPQHF. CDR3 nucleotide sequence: TGTGCCAGCAGCCTAAACGGGGCCCTTAATCAGCCCCAGCATTTT.

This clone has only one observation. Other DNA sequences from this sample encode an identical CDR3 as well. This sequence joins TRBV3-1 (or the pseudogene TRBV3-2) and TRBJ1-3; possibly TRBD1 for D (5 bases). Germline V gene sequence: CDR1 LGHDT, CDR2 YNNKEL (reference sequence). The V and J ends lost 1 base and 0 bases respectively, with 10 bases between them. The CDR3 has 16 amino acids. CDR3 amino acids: CASSQGAGSSGNTIYF. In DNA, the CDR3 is TGTGCCAGCAGCCAAGGTGCAGGGTCCTCTGGAAACACCATATATTTT.

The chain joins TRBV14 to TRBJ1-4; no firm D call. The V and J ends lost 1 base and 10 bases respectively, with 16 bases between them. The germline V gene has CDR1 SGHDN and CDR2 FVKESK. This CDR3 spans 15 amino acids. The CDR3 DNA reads TGTGCCAGCAGCCAAGCGGCCGGTGCCCTCGGAAAACTGTTTTTT. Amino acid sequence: CASSQAAGALGKLFF.

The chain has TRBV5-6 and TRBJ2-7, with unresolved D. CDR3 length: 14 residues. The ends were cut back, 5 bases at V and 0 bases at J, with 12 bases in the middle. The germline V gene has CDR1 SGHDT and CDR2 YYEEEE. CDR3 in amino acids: CASSGRSFSYEQYF. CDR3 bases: TGTGCCAGCAGTGGACGGTCCTTCTCCTACGAGCAGTACTTC.

CDR3 sequence reads: CASSLGADTDTQYF. As DNA, the CDR3 is TGTGCCAGCAGTCTGGGTGCGGACACAGATACGCAGTATTTT. The chain uses TRBV2 and TRBJ2-3; the D is unclear. This CDR3 has 14 residues. Between the trimmed V and J ends, which lost 5 bases and 2 bases, there was a span of 11 bases. Looked up from germline, CDR1 is SNHLY and CDR2 is FYNNEI. The complete variable domain, with remaining parts taken from reference TRBV2 and TRBJ2-3, reads EPEVTQTPSHQVTQMGQEVILRCVPISNHLYFYWYRQILGQKVEFLVSFYNNEISEKSEIFDDQFSVERPDGSNFTLKIRSTKLEDSAMYFCASSLGADTDTQYFGPGTRLTVL.

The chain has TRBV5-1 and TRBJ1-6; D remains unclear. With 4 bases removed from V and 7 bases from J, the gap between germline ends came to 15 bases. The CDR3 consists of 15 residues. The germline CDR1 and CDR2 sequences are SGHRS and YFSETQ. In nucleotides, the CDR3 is TGCGCCAGCAGCCCCCTGGGGATTCAGAATTCACCCCTCCACTTT. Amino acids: CASSPLGIQNSPLHF.

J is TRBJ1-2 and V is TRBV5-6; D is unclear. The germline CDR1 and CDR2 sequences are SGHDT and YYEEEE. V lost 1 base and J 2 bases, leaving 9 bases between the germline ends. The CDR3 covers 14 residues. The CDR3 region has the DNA TGTGCCAGCAGCTTGAGGGTATCGAACTATGGCTACACCTTC. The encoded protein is CASSLRVSNYGYTF.

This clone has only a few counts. CDR3 protein: CASSQEAVDTQYF. The CDR3 DNA sequence: TGTGCCAGCAGCCAAGAGGCGGTGGATACGCAGTATTTT. The rearrangement links TRBV3-1 (or the pseudogene TRBV3-2) to TRBJ2-3; D not resolved. Germline CDR1 LGHDT, CDR2 YNNKEL (reference sequence). The V and J ends lost 0 bases and 6 bases respectively, with 7 bases between them. There are 13 residues in the CDR3.

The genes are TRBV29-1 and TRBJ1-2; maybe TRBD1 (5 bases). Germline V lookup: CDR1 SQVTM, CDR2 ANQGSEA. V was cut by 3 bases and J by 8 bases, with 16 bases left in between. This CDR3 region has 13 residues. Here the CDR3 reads CSVEDNWEGGYTF. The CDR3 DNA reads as TGCAGCGTTGAGGACAATTGGGAGGGAGGCTACACCTTC.

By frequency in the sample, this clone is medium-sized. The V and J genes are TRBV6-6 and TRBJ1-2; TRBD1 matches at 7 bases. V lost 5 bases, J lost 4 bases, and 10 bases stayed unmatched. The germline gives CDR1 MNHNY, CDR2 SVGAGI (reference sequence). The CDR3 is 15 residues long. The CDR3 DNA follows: TGTGCCAGCAGTCTCGACAGGGAGGGGGCCTATGGCTACACCTTC. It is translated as CASSLDREGAYGYTF.

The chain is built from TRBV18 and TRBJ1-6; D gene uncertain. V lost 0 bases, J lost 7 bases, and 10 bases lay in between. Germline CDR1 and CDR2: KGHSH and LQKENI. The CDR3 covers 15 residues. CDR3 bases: TGTGCCAGCTCACCACCTGACACTGACAATTCACCCCTCCACTTT. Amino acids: CASSPPDTDNSPLHF. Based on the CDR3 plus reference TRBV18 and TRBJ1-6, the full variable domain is NAGVMQNPRHLVRRRGQEARLRCSPMKGHSHVYWYRQLPEEGLKFMVYLQKENIIDESGMPKERFSAEFPKEGPSILRIQQVVRGDSAAYFCASSPPDTDNSPLHFGNGTRLTVT.

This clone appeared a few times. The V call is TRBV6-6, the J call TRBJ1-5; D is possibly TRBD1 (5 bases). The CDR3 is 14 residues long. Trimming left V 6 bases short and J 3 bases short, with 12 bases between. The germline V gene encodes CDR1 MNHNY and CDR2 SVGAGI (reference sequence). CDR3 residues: CASRNQGDNQPQHF. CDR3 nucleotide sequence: TGTGCCAGCAGAAATCAGGGTGACAATCAGCCCCAGCATTTT.

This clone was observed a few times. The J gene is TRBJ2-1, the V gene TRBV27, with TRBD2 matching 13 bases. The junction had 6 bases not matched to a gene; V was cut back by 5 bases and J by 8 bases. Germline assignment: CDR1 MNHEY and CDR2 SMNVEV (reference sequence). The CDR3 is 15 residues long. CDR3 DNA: TGTGCCAGCAGTATAAGACTAGCGGGGGGCTATGAGCAGTTCTTC. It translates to CASSIRLAGGYEQFF.

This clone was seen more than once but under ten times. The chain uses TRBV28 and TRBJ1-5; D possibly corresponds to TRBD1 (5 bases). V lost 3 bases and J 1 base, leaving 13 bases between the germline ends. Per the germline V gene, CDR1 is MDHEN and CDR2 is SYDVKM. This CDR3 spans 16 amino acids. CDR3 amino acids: CASSFAGGGSNQPQHF. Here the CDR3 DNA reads TGTGCCAGCAGTTTCGCGGGGGGAGGGAGCAATCAGCCCCAGCATTTT.

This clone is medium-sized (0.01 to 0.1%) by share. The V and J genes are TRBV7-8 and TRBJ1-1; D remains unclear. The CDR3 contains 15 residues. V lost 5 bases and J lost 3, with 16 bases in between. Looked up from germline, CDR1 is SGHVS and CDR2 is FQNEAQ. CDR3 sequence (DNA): TGTGCCAGCAGCGACCCGCGGCGAGGCGACACTGAAGCTTTCTTT. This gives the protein CASSDPRRGDTEAFF.

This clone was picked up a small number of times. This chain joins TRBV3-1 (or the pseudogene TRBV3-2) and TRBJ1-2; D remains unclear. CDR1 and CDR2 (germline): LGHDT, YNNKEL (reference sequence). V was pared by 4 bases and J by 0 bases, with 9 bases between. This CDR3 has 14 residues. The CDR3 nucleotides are TGTGCCAGCAGCCTGGGAAATTCTAACTATGGCTACACCTTC. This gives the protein CASSLGNSNYGYTF.

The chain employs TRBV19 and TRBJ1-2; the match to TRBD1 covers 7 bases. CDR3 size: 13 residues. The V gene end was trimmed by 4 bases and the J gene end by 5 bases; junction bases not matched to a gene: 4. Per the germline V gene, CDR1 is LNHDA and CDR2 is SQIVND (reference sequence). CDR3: CASSTDREYGYTF. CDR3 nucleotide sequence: TGTGCCAGTAGTACCGACAGGGAGTATGGCTACACCTTC.

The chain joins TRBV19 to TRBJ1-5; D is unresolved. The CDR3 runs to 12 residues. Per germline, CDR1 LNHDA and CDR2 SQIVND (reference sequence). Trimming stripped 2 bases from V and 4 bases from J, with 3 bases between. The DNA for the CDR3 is TGTGCCAGTAGTATATTAAATCAGCCCCAGCATTTT. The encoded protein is CASSILNQPQHF.

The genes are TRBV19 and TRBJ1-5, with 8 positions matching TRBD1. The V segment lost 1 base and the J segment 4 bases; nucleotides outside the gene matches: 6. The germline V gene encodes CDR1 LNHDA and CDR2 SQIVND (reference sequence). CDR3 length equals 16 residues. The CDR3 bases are TGTGCCAGTAGTATAGTAGGCGGACAGGGAAATCAGCCCCAGCATTTT. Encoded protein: CASSIVGGQGNQPQHF. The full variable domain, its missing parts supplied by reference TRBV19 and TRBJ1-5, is DGGITQSPKYLFRKEGQNVTLSCEQNLNHDAMYWYRQDPGQGLRLIYYSQIVNDFQKGDIAEGYSVSREKKESFPLTVTSAQKNPTAFYLCASSIVGGQGNQPQHFGDGTRLSIL.

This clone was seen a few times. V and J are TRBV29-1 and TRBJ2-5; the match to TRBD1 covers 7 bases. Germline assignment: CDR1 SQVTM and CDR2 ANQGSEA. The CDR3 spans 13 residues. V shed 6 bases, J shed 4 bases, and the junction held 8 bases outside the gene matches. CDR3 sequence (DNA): TGCAGCGTCAGGCGACAGGGACCAGAGACCCAGTACTTC. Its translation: CSVRRQGPETQYF.

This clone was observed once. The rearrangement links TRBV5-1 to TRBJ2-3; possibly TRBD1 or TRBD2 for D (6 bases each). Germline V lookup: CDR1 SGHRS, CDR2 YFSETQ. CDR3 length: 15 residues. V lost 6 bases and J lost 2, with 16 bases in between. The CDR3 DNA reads TGCGCCAGCACCTTCGGGGGACATACCACAGATACGCAGTATTTT. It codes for CASTFGGHTTDTQYF.

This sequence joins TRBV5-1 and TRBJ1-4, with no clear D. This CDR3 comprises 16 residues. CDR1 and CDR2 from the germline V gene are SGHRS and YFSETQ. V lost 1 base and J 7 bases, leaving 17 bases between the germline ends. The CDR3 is CASSLNPVAGSEKLFF. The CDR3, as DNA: TGCGCCAGCAGCTTGAACCCCGTTGCGGGGTCTGAAAAACTGTTTTTT.